One and the same sample provided the 2 T cell receptor beta chains below, sequenced in a study of blood T cell repertoires in COVID-19. Measured with immunoSEQ multiplex PCR; TCRdb has only the in-frame clones, and not every one. The table has around 300,000 clones, nearly 90% seen once. Sequencing was done on a sample of peripheral blood. The source of these receptors is a woman between 35 and 50 years old with COVID-19, enrolled during active disease.

This chain uses TRBV5-1 with TRBJ1-1; 7 nucleotides match TRBD1. This CDR3 contains 13 residues. The germline CDR1 and CDR2 sequences are SGHRS and YFSETQ. J was trimmed by 8 bases and V by 10 bases; bases with no gene match: 14. In DNA, the CDR3 is TGCGCCTCGGGACAGCCGGGCGTTGGGGAAGCTTTCTTT. Translated: CASGQPGVGEAFF.

This clone was recorded once. J is TRBJ1-5 and V is TRBV28; TRBD1 agrees at 12 bases. J lost 8 bases, V lost 7 bases, and 12 bases had no gene match. The CDR3 spans 16 residues. CDR1 and CDR2 from the germline V gene are MDHEN and SYDVKM. CDR3 sequence: CASTTAGTGGVKPQHF. The CDR3 coding sequence is TGTGCCAGCACCACTGCCGGGACAGGGGGCGTGAAGCCCCAGCATTTT.